This T cell receptor (beta chain) originates from a study of cytomegalovirus exposure and HLA in healthy donors (dated by TCRdb to about 2017). Context from the whole study: An earlier analysis of approximately 640 of the donors reported approximately 300 Gb of sequence data and around 120 million unique TCR beta sequences from some 180 million T cells. An early release covering approximately 600 HLA-typed donors comprised roughly 300 gigabases of sequencing data and approximately 80 million unique TCR sequences. Of the roughly 400 genotyped donors, approximately 82% fell in the genetic ancestry cluster associated with self-reported Caucasian donors. The study aimed to test whether cataloging public T cell receptors could reveal signatures of past pathogen exposure. The study used immunosequencing to profile the T cell repertoires of several hundred subjects and linked those repertoires to cytomegalovirus serostatus. In addition to the first cohort of 650 to 800 subjects, a separate validation cohort of some 120 different subjects was used. To predict cytomegalovirus infection status, the study combined high-throughput TCR immunosequencing, statistical association of individual TCRs with disease status, and machine learning. A later analysis re-examined previously published TCR beta repertoires from about 700 donors and added high-resolution HLA genotyping to investigate patterns of TCR occurrence. The later analysis used no new phenotypic data to find candidate immune exposures, relying instead on TCR beta sequences and their occurrence across donors. An earlier analysis of fewer than 750 of the donors used high-throughput TCR beta sequencing to judge whether each TCR beta V gene segment behaved as functional or pseudogenic. Donor age, sex, ethnicity and CMV serostatus were compiled together with the repertoire data. In a later genetic analysis, genome-wide SNP genotypes for 398 of the 666 donors were used, and that subset was treated as a discovery cohort. All discovery cohort repertoires had been generated on a single sequencing platform. HLA typing covered class I and class II loci at four-digit resolution. The number of donors typed differed by locus, with about 629-630 for A, B, C, DRB1 and DQB1, around 500 for DQA1, about 610 for DPA1, and approximately 470 for DPB1. Roughly 5 DR-DQ haplotypes were handled as single units for association and clustering, since linkage in the cohort was strong. Among approximately 370 genotyped donors of the cohort, an average of around 240,000 unique TCR beta nucleotide sequences was sequenced per donor, of which about 19% were non-productive.

Library preparation employed the immunoSEQ multiplex PCR assay. The multiplex PCR relied on a mix of 60 forward primers for TCR Vbeta segments and 13 reverse primers for TCR Jbeta segments. Amplification of the CDR3 region of rearranged TCR beta genes was performed with a multiplex PCR assay on genomic DNA. The Illumina HiSeq System was used to sequence the amplified TCR beta libraries as 87-base-pair reads. The published analysis was carried out like this. Across the 670 or so repertoires, a later analysis counted some 81 million unique TCR beta chains, around 11 million of which were shared by at least two donors. Raw reads were error-corrected and collapsed into unique sequences by a nearest-neighbor algorithm in which closely related sequences were merged to remove PCR and sequencing errors. V, D and J gene segments were assigned by aligning CDR3 sequences to IMGT reference sequences. For a sequence to be retained, a match of at least six nucleotides was required to both a V gene segment and a J gene segment. A rearrangement counted as productive if the CDR3 had no stop codons and remained in frame with V and J, and every other rearrangement counted as non-productive. CDR3 was defined according to IMGT convention as the region running from the second conserved V-encoded cysteine to the conserved J-encoded phenylalanine. In an earlier analysis of 550 to 650 of the donors, sequences lacking an unambiguous match to a single V gene segment were excluded. In an earlier analysis of almost 600 of the donors, a V segment was called functional when productive rearrangements were above 56.7%, and segregating when the standard deviation between donors exceeded 5%. To diagnose cytomegalovirus status from the catalog of TCR beta chain sequences, a statistical classification framework was built. In a later analysis, V and J genes were assigned by comparing TCR nucleotide sequences against IMGT/GENE-DB human TR gene sequences. In a later analysis, CDR3 sequences and most-parsimonious VDJ recombination scenarios were assigned using the TCRdist pipeline. In a later analysis, each TCR beta chain was defined by its CDR3 amino acid sequence together with its V-gene family, and reads lacking a unique V-gene family were excluded. In a later analysis, approximately 640 highly shared, low-generation-probability nucleotide sequences were removed to address suspected cross-contamination and a sequencing artifact. In a later analysis, a clonal expansion index for each public chain was calculated from normalized within-repertoire ranks of inferred template counts. In a later analysis, generation probabilities were computed with a VDJ recombination model fitted to out-of-frame rearrangements, and the resulting probabilities were checked against IGoR. A later analysis scored TCR-TCR, TCR-HLA and TCR-CMV co-occurrence with hypergeometric tests, applying a repertoire-size bias correction to TCR pairs. In a later analysis, false discovery rates were estimated by permuting HLA or CMV assignments 20 times. A later analysis grouped co-occurring TCRs with DBSCAN, adding TCRdist sequence similarity when clustering within HLA-allele-positive subsets. Co-occurrence clustering excluded repertoires with fewer than 30,000 or more than 120,000 public chains, plus five with anomalous nucleotide sharing. TCRdb stores this immuneACCESS table with in-frame sequences only. Part of the clones is absent; in the studies checked, under half of the shortfall reflects unresolved V genes, and no reason is known for the rest. V, J and clone size derive from that table, while D and trimming were established from the DNA sequence. The sample table shows about 95,000 clones, and 76% are seen once. The ten largest clonotypes hold 4% to 5.5% of the sample.

Overall results and qualifications from the work: In vitro tests confirmed that a few of the cytomegalovirus-associated TCR beta chains recognize cytomegalovirus antigens. Because HLA typing was unavailable for some donors at each locus, only the typed subset was used in association tests. The earlier analysis of 587 of the donors excluded some 15 rarely observed V segments, including chromosome 9 orphons, because counts were too low. The cohort was sequenced for TCR beta chains only, and without alpha or paired-chain data the features that could be detected were limited. According to a later analysis, parvovirus B19, influenza, CMV and Epstein-Barr virus appeared linked to several top co-occurrence clusters. According to a later genetic analysis, donors in an Asian-associated ancestry cluster had fewer N-insertions in productive TCRs than the approximately 670-donor mean. A further reported finding was that TCR beta sequences accurately predicted the HLA-A and HLA-B alleles for most subjects in the first cohort. Most CMV-associated TCR beta chains appeared to be HLA-restricted in a later analysis, and the HLA associations seemed to be driven largely by CMV exposure. Cytomegalovirus status was reported to be diagnosed by the classifier with high specificity and sensitivity in both the original and validation cohorts. Across donors, most TCR sequences were observed very rarely, whereas some public TCRs were present in many individuals. A group of highly shared sequence variants was considered likely to be a technical artifact of the sequencing pipeline. Immune exposure information for the cohort was limited to CMV serostatus. The study listed approximately 160 TCR beta chains as associated with cytomegalovirus. A later analysis found that TCR association rates varied across HLA loci, with DRB1 alleles showing the most associated TCRs and HLA-C alleles the fewest. In a later genetic analysis, a missense DCLRE1C variant was associated with V-gene and J-gene trimming of TCR beta chains, and the association was replicated in an independent cohort. In an earlier analysis of 587 of the donors, most TCR beta V segments were observed in productive rearrangements about 87% or about 30% of the time, broadly matching IMGT annotations. It was suggested by the authors that the approach could potentially be generalized to other disease states and immunological phenotypes. In a later analysis, HLA-associated TCR beta chains were found to be more clonally expanded and to have lower generation probabilities than equally common non-associated chains. Presence/absence analyses assumed roughly uniform sequencing depth across donors, an assumption that may not hold. Strong co-occurrence of HLA alleles, especially DR and DQ, made assigning TCR associations to individual alleles difficult. A later analysis associated 17,000 or so TCR beta sequences with specific HLA alleles at a false discovery rate of 0.05. Correlated functional status among segregating V segments might reflect linkage disequilibrium, but an unknown experimental factor could not be ruled out.

In the case of this clone: Its antigen is not yet known. There are no base qualities to consult, and no much larger clone falls within one base.

The cohort consisted of more than 650 healthy bone marrow donors. At the time of sampling, every cohort member was nominally healthy, though immune exposures that went unrecorded were likely present. The donor was CMV seropositive and belonged to the group of some 290 seropositive cohort members. Every donor gave a peripheral blood sample, and the peripheral blood mononuclear cells from that sample were used for TCR beta sequencing. Genomic DNA extraction from the blood cell samples was performed with the Qiagen DNeasy Blood Extraction Kit. What was sequenced was PBMCs. This sequence originates from a young man in good health and CMV-seropositive.

The CDR3 protein is CASGLVLSGSSNSPLHF. DNA sequence: TGTGCTAGTGGTTTGGTACTCTCAGGTTCGAGTAATTCACCCCTCCACTTT. The chain employs TRBV12-5 and TRBJ1-6; the D gene is not confidently resolved. The V end loses 0 bases and the J end loses 6 bases, and a stretch of 15 bases separates them. For CDR1 and CDR2, the germline V gene lists LGHNT and FRNRAP. The CDR3 contains 17 residues, cysteine and phenylalanine counted. Only CDR3 DNA remains: 51 bases, in frame from the first base.